This T cell receptor beta chain was sequenced during a study of blood T cell repertoires in COVID-19. V lost 6 bases and J lost 4; bases outside the gene matches: 0. CDR3 size: 12 residues. Repertoires were generated with immunoSEQ multiplex PCR, while TCRdb's copy carries only in-frame clones and drops some. The profile shows over 150,000 clones, about 88% of them singletons. The TCR was taken from a middle-aged man with COVID-19, enrolled during active disease. The sequenced sample was peripheral blood. The rearrangement uses TRBV23-1 and TRBJ1-5; TRBD1 matches 7 bases. Being an ORF, TRBV23-1 has a function that is uncertain. CDR3: CASRQGNQPQHF. CDR3 bases: TGCGCCAGCAGACAGGGGAATCAGCCCCAGCATTTT.